This entry features one T cell receptor beta chain sequence. Its antigen remains unknown. This same CDR3 is encoded by further DNA sequences in the sample. The data were taken from a study of beta chain features in type 1 diabetes. The junction had 2 bases not matched to a gene; V was cut back by 4 bases and J by 1 base. Germline V gene lookup returns CDR1 LGHNT and CDR2 FRNRAP. The CDR3 runs 15 residues. Whole-study findings and limits: The naive, central memory and Treg TCRB repertoires looked more alike in patients than they did in healthy donors. All four CD4+ subsets from Type 1 diabetes patients carried moderately but significantly shorter TCRB CDR3s.

The authors reverse transcribed all of the isolated RNA, so sequencing captured expressed TCRB transcripts. TCRdb keeps only in-frame clones here, not all; method: immunoSEQ multiplex PCR. The sample has hundreds of thousands of clones; more than 13% are singletons. V usage is TRBV12-5 and J usage is TRBJ2-2; 8 bases align to TRBD1. The sequenced sample consisted of naive CD4+ T cells from blood. This receptor was identified in a young man with type 1 diabetes. The CDR3 coding sequence is TGTGCTAGTGGTTCAGGACAGGGGAACACCGGGGAGCTGTTTTTT. This encodes CASGSGQGNTGELFF.